What follows are 26 T cell receptor beta chains derived from one specimen sequenced in a study of control samples from healthy donors and cancer patients. Clones were sequenced by immunoSEQ multiplex PCR, and TCRdb holds only the in-frame ones, with some missing. The sample has 150,000 to 200,000 clones; nearly 90% are singletons. The sample consisted of blood. All receptors derive from a woman between 45 and 60 years old in good health.

V usage is TRBV2 and J usage is TRBJ2-2; possibly TRBD2 for D (5 bases). The CDR3 has 13 amino acids. V lost 5 bases, J lost 8 bases, and 12 bases lay in between. Germline V gives CDR1 SNHLY, CDR2 FYNNEI. The DNA of the CDR3 is TGTGCCAGCAGTAGAGAGATAGCGGGGGAGCTGTTTTTT. This sequence encodes CASSREIAGELFF.

The chain recombines TRBV24-1 with TRBJ2-2; TRBD1 might be the D (6 bases). The germline V gene encodes CDR1 KGHDR and CDR2 SFDVKD. The CDR3 runs 16 residues. Trimming cost V 2 bases and J 4 bases, with 13 bases left between them. CDR3 in amino acids: CATSDSETGPTGELFF. In nucleotides, the CDR3 is TGTGCCACCAGTGATTCCGAGACAGGCCCCACCGGGGAGCTGTTTTTT.

The chain combines TRBV7-3 with TRBJ1-2; a weak D match, TRBD1 (5 bases). The V end was cut by 0 bases, the J end by 7 bases, with 9 bases between. This CDR3 contains 13 residues. Germline CDR1 is SGHTA and CDR2 is FQGTGA. In nucleotides, the CDR3 is TGTGCCAGCAGCTTAACCAGCGGGGGTGGCTACACCTTC. This translates into CASSLTSGGGYTF. Combining the CDR3 with reference TRBV7-3 and TRBJ1-2 gives the whole variable domain GAGVSQTPSNKVTEKGKYVELRCDPISGHTALYWYRQSLGQGPEFLIYFQGTGAADDSGLPNDRFFAVRPEGSVSTLKIQRTERGDSAVYLCASSLTSGGGYTFGSGTRLTVV.

The chain employs TRBV5-4 and TRBJ2-7, with 10 nucleotides matching TRBD2. V lost 4 bases, J lost 4 bases, and 11 bases stayed unmatched. CDR1 SGHNT and CDR2 YYREEE come from the germline V gene (reference sequence). The CDR3 consists of 16 residues. DNA of the CDR3: TGTGCCAGCAGCCCTGGGGCAAGCGGGAGGGCGTACGAGCAGTACTTC. Amino acid sequence: CASSPGASGRAYEQYF.

The V and J genes are TRBV6-6 and TRBJ2-1, with D hard to call. In germline, CDR1 is MNHNY, CDR2 SVGAGI (reference sequence). CDR3 length equals 14 residues. The V end was cut by 2 bases, the J end by 5 bases, with 10 bases between. CDR3 sequence: CASSYQVPHNEQFF. CDR3 DNA sequence: TGTGCCAGCAGTTACCAAGTCCCCCACAATGAGCAGTTCTTC.

The J gene is TRBJ1-5, the V gene TRBV12-3 or TRBV12-4, with D hard to call. V was clipped by 1 base and J by 1 base, with 2 bases between them. The CDR3 loop spans 13 amino acids. CDR3 protein: CASSLESNQPQHF. The CDR3 DNA reads as TGTGCCAGCAGTTTAGAGAGCAATCAGCCCCAGCATTTT.

The rearrangement joins TRBV9 to TRBJ2-5; D unclear. Germline-derived CDR1 and CDR2 are SGDLS and YYNGEE. With 3 bases removed from V and 9 bases from J, the gap between germline ends came to 15 bases. The CDR3 has 13 amino acids. Here the CDR3 DNA reads TGTGCCAGCAGCGCCGACTCGGGTGCTTCCCAGTACTTC. Protein: CASSADSGASQYF. Together with reference TRBV9 and TRBJ2-5, the CDR3 gives the full variable domain: DSGVTQTPKHLITATGQRVTLRCSPRSGDLSVYWYQQSLDQGLQFLIQYYNGEERAKGNILERFSAQQFPDLHSELNLSSLELGDSALYFCASSADSGASQYFGPGTRLLVL.

J is TRBJ2-3 and V is TRBV28, with D perhaps given as TRBD1 or TRBD2 (5 bases each). The CDR3 consists of 17 residues. The ends were cut back, 5 bases at V and 5 bases at J, with 23 bases in the middle. Looked up from germline, CDR1 is MDHEN and CDR2 is SYDVKM. This CDR3 reads CASSVAGTDFAGDTQYF. CDR3 nucleotides: TGTGCCAGCAGTGTAGCCGGGACCGACTTCGCAGGAGATACGCAGTATTTT. Drawing the rest from reference TRBV28 and TRBJ2-3, the complete variable domain is DVKVTQSSRYLVKRTGEKVFLECVQDMDHENMFWYRQDPGLGLRLIYFSYDVKMKEKGDIPEGYSVSREKKERFSLILESASTNQTSMYLCASSVAGTDFAGDTQYFGPGTRLTVL.

This clone was counted between two and nine times. The rearrangement uses TRBV7-2 and TRBJ1-6; no definite D call. This CDR3 region has 17 residues. The germline V and J ends were trimmed by 3 bases and 5 bases, with 17 bases remaining between them. The germline V gene has CDR1 SGHTA and CDR2 FQGNSA. CDR3 nucleotide sequence: TGTGCCAGCAGCTTTCGGACTCACCTTCGAGATAATTCACCCCTCCACTTT. As protein: CASSFRTHLRDNSPLHF.

The rearrangement uses TRBV9 and TRBJ1-5; D might be TRBD1 (6 bases). Germline V lookup: CDR1 SGDLS, CDR2 YYNGEE. Trimming removed 5 bases from V and 10 bases from J, with 16 bases in between. The CDR3 contains 13 residues. CDR3 protein: CASSADGGGPQHF. The CDR3 DNA reads as TGTGCCAGCAGTGCGGACGGTGGGGGCCCCCAGCATTTT.

The V call is TRBV7-6, the J call TRBJ2-6; the D gene is possibly TRBD1 (6 bases). The CDR3 is 15 amino acids. Germline CDR1 is SGHVS and CDR2 is FNYEAQ. Trimming took off 3 bases at V and 0 bases at J, with 6 bases between the two ends. The DNA of the CDR3 is TGTGCCAGCAGCTTGGGGGCCTCTGGGGCCAACGTCCTGACTTTC. This encodes CASSLGASGANVLTF. Based on the CDR3 plus reference TRBV7-6 and TRBJ2-6, the full variable domain is GAGVSQSPRYKVTKRGQDVALRCDPISGHVSLYWYRQALGQGPEFLTYFNYEAQQDKSGLPNDRFSAERPEGSISTLTIQRTEQRDSAMYRCASSLGASGANVLTFGAGSRLTVL.

This chain joins TRBV9 and TRBJ1-6; the match to TRBD1 covers 7 bases. J lost 3 bases, V lost 3 bases, and 15 bases had no gene match. Germline lookup yields CDR1 SGDLS and CDR2 YYNGEE. CDR3 size: 19 residues. CDR3 loop: CASSAEGLGQILYNSPLHF. Here the CDR3 DNA reads TGTGCCAGCAGCGCGGAGGGGTTGGGACAGATACTCTATAATTCACCCCTCCACTTT.

This clone was picked up one time. The CDR3 loop reads CASSFGGIDYYGYTF. Here the CDR3 DNA reads TGTGCCAGCAGCTTTGGCGGGATCGACTACTATGGCTACACCTTC. V is TRBV5-6 and J is TRBJ1-2; D remains ambiguous. Germline lookup yields CDR1 SGHDT and CDR2 YYEEEE. V dropped 2 bases and J dropped 3 bases, with 14 bases sitting between them. The CDR3 contains 15 residues.

V usage is TRBV10-1 and J usage is TRBJ1-2, with a tentative D call TRBD1 (6 bases). V lost 11 bases, J lost 5 bases, and 6 bases lay in between. Germline loops: CDR1 WNHNN, CDR2 SYGVQD (reference sequence). The CDR3 totals 9 residues. This CDR3 reads CAGTYGYTF. The CDR3 DNA sequence: TGCGCCGGGACATATGGCTACACCTTC.

In DNA form, the CDR3 reads TGTGCCAGCAGCTCGATATATACGCAGTATTTT. This encodes CASSSIYTQYF. The chain employs TRBV6-2 or TRBV6-3 and TRBJ2-3; no reliable D call. Trimming removed 6 bases from V and 7 bases from J, with 8 bases in between. Germline CDR1 MNHEY, CDR2 SVGEGT. CDR3 length: 11 residues.

The chain couples TRBV18 to TRBJ1-5, with a weak D call TRBD1 (6 bases). The germline gives CDR1 KGHSH, CDR2 LQKENI. CDR3 size: 16 residues. The ends were cut back, 5 bases at V and 4 bases at J, with 18 bases in the middle. In DNA, the CDR3 is TGTGCCAGCTCAAATAGGGGGGACTCGAGGAATCAGCCCCAGCATTTT. Translated, it gives CASSNRGDSRNQPQHF.

The chain is built from TRBV4-1 and TRBJ1-6, with TRBD1 identical over 7 bases. Germline CDR1 and CDR2: MGHRA and YSYEKL. CDR3 size: 16 residues. The V segment lost 4 bases and the J segment 7 bases; nucleotides outside the gene matches: 10. The CDR3: CASSLPRQGRNSPLHF. CDR3 nucleotide sequence: TGCGCCAGCAGCCTTCCCCGACAGGGACGAAATTCACCCCTCCACTTT.

This clone was counted between two and nine times. The J gene is TRBJ2-1, the V gene TRBV4-1; 13 bases line up with TRBD2. CDR1 and CDR2 from the germline V gene are MGHRA and YSYEKL. CDR3 length equals 14 residues. With 4 bases clipped from V and 10 bases from J, the junction kept 4 bases outside the gene matches. CDR3 residues: CASSLGLAGVEQFF. As DNA, the CDR3 is TGCGCCAGCAGCCTCGGACTAGCGGGAGTAGAGCAGTTCTTC.

For the CDR3, the DNA is TGTGCCAGCAGCTCCACTAGCGGGAGAACCAGTGAGCAGTTCTTC. Its translation is CASSSTSGRTSEQFF. This chain joins TRBV6-5 and TRBJ2-1; TRBD2 aligns across 11 bases. Germline CDR1 reads MNHEY; CDR2 reads SVGAGI. V lost 6 bases to trimming and J lost 9 bases; unmatched junction nucleotides: 10. The CDR3 runs to 15 residues.

V gene TRBV9 combines with J gene TRBJ2-1; no clear D gene. CDR1 SGDLS and CDR2 YYNGEE come from the germline V gene. The V end was cut by 1 base, the J end by 2 bases, with 10 bases between. CDR3 length: 15 residues. The CDR3, as DNA: TGTGCCAGCAGCGTAACATTGAGGACCTACAATGAGCAGTTCTTC. Its protein is CASSVTLRTYNEQFF. The whole variable domain, filled in from reference TRBV9 and TRBJ2-1, reads DSGVTQTPKHLITATGQRVTLRCSPRSGDLSVYWYQQSLDQGLQFLIQYYNGEERAKGNILERFSAQQFPDLHSELNLSSLELGDSALYFCASSVTLRTYNEQFFGPGTRLTVL.

The genes are TRBV18 and TRBJ1-1, with 10 nucleotides matching TRBD1. CDR1 and CDR2 from the germline V gene are KGHSH and LQKENI. This CDR3 contains 14 residues. Trimming cost V 6 bases and J 6 bases; bases outside gene matches: 7. This CDR3 reads CASSPTGGKSEAFF. The CDR3 nucleotides read TGTGCCAGCTCGCCGACAGGGGGCAAGTCTGAAGCTTTCTTT.

The chain joins TRBV24-1 to TRBJ2-7, with 8 bases lining up with TRBD1. Germline trimming cut 4 bases from V and 4 bases from J; bases unmatched to any gene: 8. The CDR3 totals 15 residues. Germline CDR1 reads KGHDR; CDR2 reads SFDVKD. CDR3 coding DNA: TGTGCCACCAGTGACCCCGGGACAGGAATTTACGAGCAGTACTTC. As protein: CATSDPGTGIYEQYF.

The rearrangement joins TRBV7-9 to TRBJ1-2, with D possibly TRBD1 on 5 matching bases. CDR1 and CDR2 from the germline V gene are SEHNR and FQNEAQ (reference sequence). The CDR3 contains 12 residues. V lost 1 base and J lost 8, with 8 bases in between. In DNA, the CDR3 is TGTGCCAGCAGCTTAGTCGGGGGAGGCTACACCTTC. It yields the protein CASSLVGGGYTF.

The chain uses TRBV9 and TRBJ1-3; D not certain. The germline V gene encodes CDR1 SGDLS and CDR2 YYNGEE. V lost 0 bases, J lost 1 base, and 5 bases lay in between. There are 14 residues in the CDR3. Here the CDR3 reads CASSVAGSGNTIYF. For the CDR3, the DNA is TGTGCCAGCAGCGTAGCTGGGTCTGGAAACACCATATATTTT.

The rearrangement links TRBV4-1 to TRBJ1-4, with TRBD1 matching over 7 bases. Per the germline V gene, CDR1 is MGHRA and CDR2 is YSYEKL. The CDR3 totals 18 residues. After removal of 3 bases from V and 0 bases from J, the junction contained 10 bases not matched to a gene. CDR3 amino acids: CASSHSGQAGATNEKLFF. For the CDR3, the DNA is TGCGCCAGCAGCCATAGCGGACAGGCTGGGGCAACTAATGAAAAACTGTTTTTT.

The chain employs TRBV10-3 and TRBJ1-4; 10 bases align to TRBD1. Germline lookup yields CDR1 ENHRY and CDR2 SYGVKD. The CDR3 is 16 amino acids. V gave up 6 bases and J gave up 0 bases; unmatched junction bases: 4. The CDR3 reads CAIRDGTGATNEKLFF. The CDR3 nucleotides are TGTGCCATCAGGGACGGGACAGGGGCAACTAATGAAAAACTGTTTTTT.